Below, 23 T cell receptor beta chains from the same sample are listed, as sequenced in a study of T cells in Graves' hyperthyroidism and ophthalmopathy. The investigators amplified TCR beta CDR3 regions from RNA transcripts. A set of HTBI primers served as the primers for a first-round RT-PCR of the TCR CDR3. One entry per CDR3 protein results from TCRdb running MiXCR on the multiplex PCR reads. In the table there are hundreds of thousands of distinct CDR3 sequences, roughly 14% of which are singletons. The sequencing input was blood. These receptors were collected from a woman in her fifties or sixties with Graves' ophthalmopathy.

V and J are TRBV7-3 and TRBJ1-1, with D maybe TRBD1 (6 bases). CDR1 and CDR2 (germline): SGHTA, FQGTGA. Trimming shortened V by 5 bases and J by 5 bases, and 15 bases separated the two germline ends. This CDR3 comprises 14 residues. This CDR3 is CASSPNGGLTEAFF. CDR3 DNA sequence: TGTGCCAGCAGCCCCAACGGGGGGCTGACTGAAGCTTTCTTT.

This chain joins TRBV28 and TRBJ2-6; the D gene could be TRBD1 or TRBD2 (5 bases each). Trimming shortened V by 6 bases and J by 0 bases, and 12 bases separated the two germline ends. CDR3 length: 16 residues. The germline V gene has CDR1 MDHEN and CDR2 SYDVKM. CDR3 residues: CASRGPLSSGANVLTF. In DNA form, the CDR3 reads TGTGCCAGCAGGGGACCCCTGAGCTCTGGGGCCAACGTCCTGACTTTC. The full variable domain, rest sourced from reference TRBV28 and TRBJ2-6, is DVKVTQSSRYLVKRTGEKVFLECVQDMDHENMFWYRQDPGLGLRLIYFSYDVKMKEKGDIPEGYSVSREKKERFSLILESASTNQTSMYLCASRGPLSSGANVLTFGAGSRLTVL.

There are many counts of this clonotype. The chain couples TRBV6-2 or TRBV6-3 to TRBJ2-1; no firm D call. The CDR3 is 9 amino acids. Looked up from germline, CDR1 is MNHEY and CDR2 is SVGEGT. Trimming took 8 bases from V and 8 from J, leaving 4 bases between them. CDR3 sequence: CASGDEQFF. The CDR3, as DNA: TGTGCCAGCGGCGATGAGCAGTTCTTC.

The sample holds many counts of this clonotype. V gene TRBV27 combines with J gene TRBJ2-1; TRBD2 is a possible D gene (5 bases). The CDR3 contains 15 residues. V was pared by 4 bases and J by 2 bases, with 12 bases between. CDR1 is MNHEY, CDR2 SMNVEV, per germline (reference sequence). The CDR3 is CASSSSGPTYNEQFF. The CDR3 DNA is TGTGCCAGCAGTTCAAGCGGACCAACCTACAATGAGCAGTTCTTC.

The chain employs TRBV6-6 and TRBJ2-7; D remains ambiguous. The V and J ends lost 0 bases and 0 bases respectively, with 6 bases between them. Germline V gene lookup returns CDR1 MNHNY and CDR2 SVGAGI (reference sequence). The CDR3 loop spans 14 amino acids. In DNA form, the CDR3 reads TGTGCCAGCAGTTACTCCTTCGGCTCCTACGAGCAGTACTTC. Protein: CASSYSFGSYEQYF.

This clonotype was counted ten times or more. The chain joins TRBV7-2 to TRBJ2-5; 10 positions match TRBD2. The CDR3 extends over 15 amino acids. Germline V lookup: CDR1 SGHTA, CDR2 FQGNSA. V trimming: 6 bases; J trimming: 5 bases; junction bases outside the gene matches: 9. The CDR3 coding sequence is TGTGCCAGCAGTCCGGGACTAGCGACCCTCGAGACCCAGTACTTC. It specifies CASSPGLATLETQYF.

There are many counts of this clonotype. The chain has TRBV19 and TRBJ1-2, with D perhaps matching TRBD1 (5 bases). The CDR3 has 15 amino acids. The V end lost 5 bases, the J end lost 0 bases, and 13 bases lay between the germline ends. Germline lookup yields CDR1 LNHDA and CDR2 SQIVND (reference sequence). CDR3 nucleotide sequence: TGTGCCAGTAGTCGGGGGTCCAGAGCTAACTATGGCTACACCTTC. It codes for CASSRGSRANYGYTF.

The CDR3 reads CASNRQGTDYGYTF. In DNA, the CDR3 is TGTGCCAGCAACAGACAGGGCACTGACTATGGCTACACCTTC. The genes are TRBV9 and TRBJ1-2; 7 bases line up with TRBD1. Germline V lookup: CDR1 SGDLS, CDR2 YYNGEE. V trimming: 6 bases; J trimming: 3 bases; junction bases outside the gene matches: 8. The CDR3 covers 14 residues.

This clonotype was counted only a few times. The genes are TRBV7-2 and TRBJ2-7; the match to TRBD2 covers 14 bases. V lost 5 bases, J lost 4 bases, and 7 bases stayed unmatched. The CDR3 runs to 16 residues. Germline V lookup: CDR1 SGHTA, CDR2 FQGNSA. The CDR3 nucleotides read TGTGCCAGCAGCGACCTGACTAGCGGGAGGGGGTACGAGCAGTACTTC. Protein sequence: CASSDLTSGRGYEQYF.

The chain joins TRBV24-1 to TRBJ1-5; weak D call: TRBD1 (5 bases). Trimming pared 3 bases from V and 7 bases from J, leaving 21 bases between. CDR3 length: 17 residues. The germline CDR1 and CDR2 sequences are KGHDR and SFDVKD. CDR3 sequence reads: CATSDTGGAEVGQPQHF. The CDR3 region has the DNA TGTGCCACCAGTGATACGGGAGGGGCAGAGGTGGGACAGCCCCAGCATTTT.

V usage is TRBV15 and J usage is TRBJ2-1, with 10 bases matching TRBD2. Unmatched junction bases numbered 7, after V lost 7 bases and J lost 7 bases. CDR3 length: 14 residues. Germline V gives CDR1 LNHNV, CDR2 YYDKDF (reference sequence). The CDR3 protein is CATKPGLAINEQFF. CDR3 in DNA: TGTGCCACCAAGCCGGGACTAGCGATAAATGAGCAGTTCTTC.

This clonotype was seen at least ten times. The rearrangement links TRBV20-1 to TRBJ1-3; TRBD1 is a possible D gene (5 bases). Between the trimmed V and J ends, which lost 6 bases and 1 base, there was a span of 7 bases. The germline V gene has CDR1 DFQATT and CDR2 SNEGSKA (reference sequence). This CDR3 is 12 amino acids long. CDR3 residues: CSARGSGNTIYF. CDR3 DNA sequence: TGCAGTGCGAGGGGTTCTGGAAACACCATATATTTT.

V usage is TRBV4-1 and J usage is TRBJ1-2; possibly TRBD1 for D (5 bases). Trimming cost V 4 bases and J 4 bases, with 16 bases left between them. The CDR3 length is 15 residues. In germline, CDR1 is MGHRA, CDR2 YSYEKL. DNA of the CDR3: TGCGCCAGCAGCCCCCAATCGGGGGTAGGCTATGGCTACACCTTC. As protein: CASSPQSGVGYGYTF.

Many counts were recorded for this clonotype. V and J are TRBV7-2 and TRBJ2-2; 10 nucleotides agree with TRBD2. This CDR3 is built from 18 residues. V lost 2 bases and J lost 0; bases outside the gene matches: 6. CDR1 and CDR2 (germline): SGHTA, FQGNSA. The CDR3 sequence: CASSLRASGSPNTGELFF. The CDR3 DNA reads TGTGCCAGCAGCTTACGGGCTAGCGGGAGCCCGAACACCGGGGAGCTGTTTTTT.

V and J are TRBV18 and TRBJ1-2; D not resolved. From germline, CDR1 is KGHSH and CDR2 LQKENI. V dropped 5 bases and J dropped 1 base, with 11 bases sitting between them. The CDR3 contains 14 residues. CDR3 residues: CASSDTDFNYGYTF. CDR3 coding DNA: TGTGCCAGCTCAGACACCGATTTTAACTATGGCTACACCTTC.

This clonotype appeared a single time. This may come from a read error, since a much larger clone is one base off. The chain couples TRBV10-3 to TRBJ2-7; a weak D match, TRBD1 (6 bases). Germline CDR1 is ENHRY and CDR2 is SYGVKD. The CDR3 runs to 14 residues. The CDR3 DNA is TGTGCCATCAGTGAAAAGTCAGGGGAGCGTGAGCGGTACTTC. It yields the protein CAISEKSGERERYF.

The rearrangement links TRBV29-1 to TRBJ2-4; D unresolved. From germline, CDR1 is SQVTM and CDR2 ANQGSEA. Trimming pared 4 bases from V and 7 bases from J, leaving 14 bases between. The CDR3 is 13 residues long. CDR3 in DNA: TGCAGCGTTGTGTCCGGGCTTGGGAACATTCAGTACTTC. Amino acid sequence: CSVVSGLGNIQYF. The variable domain in full, with the rest retrieved from reference TRBV29-1 and TRBJ2-4, is SAVISQKPSRDICQRGTSLTIQCQVDSQVTMMFWYRQQPGQSLTLIATANQGSEATYESGFVIDKFPISRPNLTFSTLTVSNMSPEDSSIYLCSVVSGLGNIQYFGAGTRLSVL.

This rearrangement joins TRBV7-8 to TRBJ2-3, with 7 nucleotides matching TRBD2. The CDR3 loop spans 18 amino acids. V was pared by 0 bases and J by 1 base, with 10 bases of the junction left unmatched. Germline assignment: CDR1 SGHVS and CDR2 FQNEAQ. CDR3 sequence reads: CASSLARTRGVGTDTQYF. CDR3 coding DNA: TGTGCCAGCAGCTTAGCTCGTACCCGGGGGGTTGGCACAGATACGCAGTATTTT. The complete variable domain, with remaining parts taken from reference TRBV7-8 and TRBJ2-3, reads GAGVSQSPRYKVAKRGQDVALRCDPISGHVSLFWYQQALGQGPEFLTYFQNEAQLDKSGLPSDRFFAERPEGSVSTLKIQRTQQEDSAVYLCASSLARTRGVGTDTQYFGPGTRLTVL.

This clonotype was observed at least ten times. The CDR3 is CSAYNSVSSYEQYF. CDR3 nucleotides: TGCAGTGCCTACAATTCTGTTAGCTCCTACGAGCAGTACTTC. The chain combines TRBV20-1 with TRBJ2-7; D unresolved. CDR1 and CDR2 from the germline V gene are DFQATT and SNEGSKA (reference sequence). This CDR3 contains 14 residues. The V end lost 6 bases, the J end lost 0 bases, and 15 bases lay between the germline ends.

This clonotype was detected ten times or more. V and J are TRBV28 and TRBJ2-1; 10 bases fit TRBD2. This CDR3 spans 16 amino acids. The V segment lost 1 base and the J segment 9 bases; nucleotides outside the gene matches: 9. From germline, CDR1 is MDHEN and CDR2 SYDVKM. The CDR3 nucleotides read TGTGCCAGCAGTTTATACTCTAGCGGGAGCCAGGGTGAGCAGTTCTTC. Its protein product is CASSLYSSGSQGEQFF.

The chain is built from TRBV19 and TRBJ1-1, with TRBD1 identical over 7 bases. The CDR3 sequence is 16 residues long. Germline-derived CDR1 and CDR2 are LNHDA and SQIVND (reference sequence). Losses at the gene ends were 6 bases for V and 2 bases for J; bases not matched to a gene: 12. The CDR3 DNA is TGTGCCAGTAGGGCAAAACAGGGGCGGATTAACACTGAAGCTTTCTTT. Protein product: CASRAKQGRINTEAFF.

This clonotype was counted ten times or more. The gene calls are TRBV7-2 and TRBJ2-5; TRBD2 is a possible D gene (6 bases). Trimming took 1 base from V and 1 from J, leaving 13 bases between them. The CDR3 is 16 amino acids. The germline V gene has CDR1 SGHTA and CDR2 FQGNSA. CDR3 in amino acids: CASSLGVAGLQETQYF. In nucleotides, the CDR3 is TGTGCCAGCAGCTTAGGGGTGGCGGGACTCCAAGAGACCCAGTACTTC. The full variable domain, in which reference TRBV7-2 and TRBJ2-5 provide the parts outside the CDR3, is GAGVSQSPSNKVTEKGKDVELRCDPISGHTALYWYRQSLGQGLEFLIYFQGNSAPDKSGLPSDRFSAERTGGSVSTLTIQRTQQEDSAVYLCASSLGVAGLQETQYFGPGTRLLVL.

The chain has TRBV27 and TRBJ1-1, with a tentative D call TRBD1 (6 bases). The germline CDR1 and CDR2 sequences are MNHEY and SMNVEV (reference sequence). The CDR3 spans 15 residues. V lost 4 bases and J 4 bases, leaving 16 bases between the germline ends. The CDR3 reads CASSSPLRGSTEAFF. The DNA of the CDR3 is TGTGCCAGCAGTTCCCCCCTCAGGGGAAGCACTGAAGCTTTCTTT.